The clone carrying this T cell receptor (beta chain) was picked up many times. The antigen is not known. Unique molecular identifiers were used in preparing the TCRbeta library. From the PCR reads, TCRdb called clonotypes with MiXCR, one entry per CDR3 protein. The sample has about 190,000 distinct CDR3 sequences, 11% seen once. This entry belongs to a study of T-cell reconstitution after alpha-beta-depleted transplantation in children. There are 13 residues in the CDR3. Germline lookup yields CDR1 SGHTA and CDR2 FQGNSA. V was cut by 7 bases and J by 7 bases, with 14 bases left in between. The study, taken as a whole, reports: Where alpha-beta T cells came from about two months after transplant was reportedly several hundred expanded graft clones. T-cell counts and diversity were attributed mostly to newly produced T cells one year after transplant. High day-60 TCRbeta diversity in some patients came from surviving recipient T cells and thymic progenitors.

The material sequenced was PBMCs, taken before TCRalphabeta/CD19-depleted stem cell transplant. The receptor was isolated from a boy aged 2-9 years with acute myeloid leukemia, due to receive a stem cell transplant. V gene TRBV7-2 combines with J gene TRBJ1-3; a possible D gene is TRBD1 (5 bases). The CDR3 region is CASTRGVENTIYF. The CDR3 nucleotides read TGTGCCAGCACCCGAGGGGTGGAGAACACCATATATTTT.